This T cell receptor beta chain was sequenced during a study of blood T cell repertoires in COVID-19. Turning to the study itself: Some COVID-19 samples were acute and others convalescent; all came from the United States, Italy and Spain.

V lost 2 bases and J 2 bases, leaving 7 bases between the germline ends. CDR1 is MNHEY and CDR2 is SVGAGI in the germline V gene. The CDR3 extends over 14 amino acids. In the original workflow: Amplification with reference gene primers provided the estimates of nucleated cell counts. The protocol was immunoSEQ multiplex PCR, while the TCRdb copy is restricted to in-frame clones and leaves out a portion. The V and J calls and the clone size are those of that table, but D and trimming were determined from the DNA. The table lists 200,000 to 300,000 clones, approximately 84% of them singletons. The chain links TRBV6-5 to TRBJ1-3; D is unresolved. The TCR comes from a man in his fifties with acute or convalescent COVID-19. Sequences were obtained from peripheral blood. DNA for the CDR3: TGTGCCAGCAGTTACAGCGGGGCTGGAAACACCATATATTTT. It yields the protein CASSYSGAGNTIYF.